Listed below are T cell receptor beta chains from one sample, sequenced in a study of blood T cells in healthy people across ages. Via MiXCR, TCRdb re-called the 5' RACE reads, giving one row per CDR3 protein. The sample lists roughly 2 million distinct CDR3 sequences; 49% were seen once. Input material: blood. All receptors come from a woman aged 40 to 49 in good health. The CDR3 runs from the conserved cysteine through the conserved F or W. The order of the fields is V gene, D gene, clone size, J gene, CDR3 DNA, CDR3 protein. A D gene is named only where the DNA matches it firmly. Rows may omit the clone size; those that give it use once, few, many or a size class.

>TRBV6-6|NA|few|TRBJ2-4
TGTGCCAGCAGTTCCACAGAGAGATTAGCCAAAAACATTCAGTACTTC
CASSSTERLAKNIQYF
>TRBV3-1|TRBD1|NA|TRBJ2-5
TGTGCCAGCAGCCAGGTTGACAGGGCCGAGACCCAGTACTTC
CASSQVDRAETQYF
>TRBV6-2/TRBV6-3|TRBD2|NA|TRBJ2-3
TGTGCCAGCAGTTGCTCGTCTGGACTAGCTGGAGATACGCAGTATTTT
CASSCSSGLAGDTQYF
>TRBV20-1|NA|NA|TRBJ1-6
TGCAGTGCCCAATGGGGCAACTCCCAAAATAATTCACCCCTCCACTTT
CSAQWGNSQNNSPLHF
>TRBV12-5|TRBD2|NA|TRBJ2-1
TGTGCTAGTGGCCTCGGACTAGCTTACAATGAGCAGTTCTTC
CASGLGLAYNEQFF
>TRBV4-3|TRBD2|NA|TRBJ2-1
TGCGCCAGCAGCCAAGACACTAGCGGGGGATACGAGGAGTTCTTC
CASSQDTSGGYEEFF
>TRBV6-2/TRBV6-3|TRBD1|NA|TRBJ1-2
TGTGCCAGCAGTTACTGGGACAGGAACTATGGCTACACCTTC
CASSYWDRNYGYTF
>TRBV20-1|NA|NA|TRBJ1-2
TGCAGTGCTAGAGTTCCAGGGGATTTCTATGGCTACATCTTC
CSARVPGDFYGYIF
>TRBV4-3|NA|NA|TRBJ1-1
TGCGCCAGCAGCCAAGAGGGAGGGAGCACTGAAGCTTTCTTT
CASSQEGGSTEAFF
>TRBV6-6|NA|NA|TRBJ1-2
TGTGCCAGCAGGTCTGTGCAGGCCCAGGAAGGCTACACCTTC
CASRSVQAQEGYTF
>TRBV7-2|NA|NA|TRBJ1-6
TGTGCCAGCAGCTTAGGAGTCAAACCCCTCCACTTT
CASSLGVKPLHF
>TRBV10-3|NA|NA|TRBJ1-5
TGTGCCATCAGTGGAGACAGAATTAGCAATCAGCCCCAGCATTTT
CAISGDRISNQPQHF
>TRBV5-1|TRBD2|few|TRBJ2-1
TGCGCCAGCAGCTTTAGACTAGCGGGAGACAATGAGCAGTTCTTC
CASSFRLAGDNEQFF